What follows describes a single TCR beta chain. The antigen is unknown. The data stem from a study of radiotherapy plus CTLA-4 blockade in lung cancer. The overall study: Under 20% of enrolled patients responded objectively, and around 30% had disease control.

In chemo-refractory metastatic non-small-cell lung cancer, patients got ipilimumab CTLA-4 blockade together with focal radiation. The CDR3 has 13 amino acids. Deletions cut 1 base from V and 8 bases from J, with 8 bases between. Germline values: CDR1 MGHRA, CDR2 YSYEKL. Generated by immunoSEQ multiplex PCR, the TCRdb table keeps only in-frame clones and is missing some. The sample holds tens of thousands of clones; roughly 59% are singletons and the top ten take about 18%. Points from the study as a whole: In blood, after radiotherapy plus ipilimumab, tumor-derived TCR clones expanded.

The TCR sequence derives from a human donor with non-small cell lung cancer who had a partial response to radiotherapy plus ipilimumab. The rearrangement links TRBV4-1 to TRBJ1-4; no definite D call. The sample in question was peripheral blood, obtained from a patient treated with radiotherapy plus ipilimumab. The CDR3 DNA is TGCGCCAGCAGCCAAGGGGCAGACGAAAAACTGTTTTTT. It encodes CASSQGADEKLFF.